The rows below give T cell receptor beta chains drawn from one sample of a study of T cell repertoires and HLA-DP antigens. Here immunoSEQ multiplex PCR was the method, and the copy in TCRdb shows in-frame clones only, minus some. The sample has about 89,000 clones; roughly 86% are singletons. Their target antigens are unknown. Specimen: CD4+ T cells from PBMCs. All receptors derive from a man aged 45-65 years in good health and CMV-seronegative. The CDR3 runs from the conserved cysteine through the conserved F or W. A D gene is named only where the DNA matches it firmly. Clone size is shown for a subset of rows, as once, few, many or a class of expanded clone.

D gene	clone size	V gene	J gene	CDR3 DNA	CDR3 protein
TRBD1	-	TRBV7-8	TRBJ1-1	TGTGCCAGCAGCTTCTCGACAGGGGCCACTGAAGCTTTCTTT	CASSFSTGATEAFF
-	-	TRBV2	TRBJ2-1	TGTGCCAGCAGTCCCCGGCAGGTCGTGAGCTCCTACAATGAGCAGTTCTTC	CASSPRQVVSSYNEQFF
-	-	TRBV19	TRBJ1-3	TGTGCCAGTAGTATAGTCACCAACTCTGGAAACACCATATATTTT	CASSIVTNSGNTIYF
-	-	TRBV5-1	TRBJ2-7	TGCGCCAGCAGCATGAGCTCCTACGAGCAGTACTTC	CASSMSSYEQYF
TRBD1	-	TRBV7-9	TRBJ1-2	TGTGCCAGCAGCTTAGAGGACAGGTCAAGGGGCTACACCTTC	CASSLEDRSRGYTF
-	-	TRBV5-1	TRBJ1-1	TGCGCCAGCAGCTTGGAGGTGACTGGTGAAGCTTTCTTT	CASSLEVTGEAFF
-	few	TRBV18	TRBJ1-3	TGTGCCAGCTCAGGCAGGACCCACTCTGGAAACACCATATATTTT	CASSGRTHSGNTIYF
TRBD1	-	TRBV19	TRBJ2-2	TGTGCCAGCCGGGACAGTAACACCGGGGAGCTGTTTTTT	CASRDSNTGELFF
TRBD1	once	TRBV30	TRBJ1-2	TGTGCCTGGAAGACAGGGGAGAACTATGGCTACACCTTC	CAWKTGENYGYTF
TRBD2	-	TRBV19	TRBJ2-1	TGTGCCAGTAGTATTATGGGACTAGCGGGAGGATGGAGGTGGTTCTTC	CASSIMGLAGGWRWFF
TRBD1	-	TRBV6-1	TRBJ1-2	TGTGCCAGCATACAGGGGGCGCCTAACTATGGCTACACCTTC	CASIQGAPNYGYTF
-	-	TRBV7-9	TRBJ1-3	TGTGCCAGCAGCTTAGGCCGGGCCCAAGGAAACACCATATATTTT	CASSLGRAQGNTIYF
-	few	TRBV6-5	TRBJ1-1	TGTGCCAGCAACAGGATGACAGTTGAAGCTTTCTTT	CASNRMTVEAFF
TRBD2	-	TRBV7-9	TRBJ2-3	TGTGCCAGCAGCCGACTTGGACTAGCGGGGACAGATACGCAGTATTTT	CASSRLGLAGTDTQYF
-	few	TRBV6-5	TRBJ2-5	TGTGCCAGCAGTTATTGGGCAGAAGAGACCCAGTACTTC	CASSYWAEETQYF
TRBD1	once	TRBV7-3	TRBJ2-2	TGTGCCAGCAGCAACACAGGGGCCGACACCGGGGAGCTGTTTTTT	CASSNTGADTGELFF
-	-	TRBV4-3	TRBJ2-3	TGCGCCAGCAGCCAAGATGCCGGGGCCCAAGATACGCAGTATTTT	CASSQDAGAQDTQYF
-	-	TRBV29-1	TRBJ2-2	TGCAGCGTTATTCCGGGTCGGGTCACCGGGGAGCTGTTTTTT	CSVIPGRVTGELFF
TRBD1	-	TRBV19	TRBJ1-4	TGTGCCAGTAGTACAGGGACAGGGGGGAATGAAAAACTGTTTTTT	CASSTGTGGNEKLFF
TRBD1	-	TRBV27	TRBJ2-2	TGTGCCAGCAGTAAAGGGGACAGGATCTCCGGGGAGCTGTTTTTT	CASSKGDRISGELFF
TRBD2	-	TRBV6-5	TRBJ2-5	TGTGCCAGCAGACGGGGGGGATCAGAGACCCAGTACTTC	CASRRGGSETQYF
-	-	TRBV6-5	TRBJ1-1	TGTGCCAGCAGTTACCGGGCAGGGCACACTGAAGCTTTCTTT	CASSYRAGHTEAFF
TRBD1	-	TRBV7-9	TRBJ1-4	TGTGCCAGCAGCCTAGGGGACAGTAATGAAAAACTGTTTTTT	CASSLGDSNEKLFF
TRBD1	-	TRBV11-2	TRBJ2-1	TGTGCCAGCAGCCCCGGGACAGGGTCTTACAATGAGCAGTTCTTC	CASSPGTGSYNEQFF
TRBD1	-	TRBV7-9	TRBJ1-1	TGTGCCAGCAGCTTAAGGTCTGGACAGGGCCGTGGAACTGAAGCTTTCTTT	CASSLRSGQGRGTEAFF
TRBD2	-	TRBV9	TRBJ2-7	TGTGCCAGCAGCGCCGGGACTAGCTACTACGAGCAGTACTTC	CASSAGTSYYEQYF
-	-	TRBV30	TRBJ2-6	TGTGCCTGGAGTCTGACCAACTCTGGGGCCAACGTCCTGACTTTC	CAWSLTNSGANVLTF
-	-	TRBV10-2	TRBJ2-7	TGCGCCAGCCTTGGGGCCTACGAGCAGTACTTC	CASLGAYEQYF